What follows are 26 T cell receptor beta chains derived from one specimen sequenced in a study of T cell repertoires in cytomegalovirus infection. MiXCR, applied by TCRdb to the reads, yields one record per CDR3 protein. The sample records 200,000 to 300,000 distinct CDR3 sequences, about 13% being singletons. The sample consisted of PBMCs. The receptors derive from a human donor in good health (CMV status not recorded). Some clones in this sample may be carry-over from other donors' samples.

This clonotype was observed a few times. This chain uses TRBV27 with TRBJ2-2; D not certain. Per the germline V gene, CDR1 is MNHEY and CDR2 is SMNVEV (reference sequence). This CDR3 has 14 residues. V gave up 8 bases and J gave up 1 base, with 11 bases separating them. The CDR3 region is CASRSFVNTGELFF. For the CDR3, the DNA is TGTGCCAGCCGGTCATTCGTGAACACCGGGGAGCTGTTTTTT.

The V and J genes are TRBV20-1 and TRBJ2-3; the match to TRBD2 covers 9 bases. The CDR3 has 14 amino acids. V was pared by 5 bases and J by 1 base, with 4 bases of the junction left unmatched. CDR1 is DFQATT, CDR2 SNEGSKA, per germline (reference sequence). The CDR3 DNA reads TGCAGTGCTTATCTAGCGGGACGCACAGATACGCAGTATTTT. As protein: CSAYLAGRTDTQYF.

This clonotype was observed a handful of times. The chain recombines TRBV28 with TRBJ1-2; D gene uncertain. The CDR3 length is 12 residues. Looked up from germline, CDR1 is MDHEN and CDR2 is SYDVKM. Deletions cut 4 bases from V and 10 bases from J, with 13 bases between. The CDR3 region is CASSSSGVLYTF. The CDR3 DNA reads as TGTGCCAGCAGTTCATCCGGGGTCCTCTACACCTTC.

This clonotype was recorded a few times. The chain links TRBV3-1 to TRBJ2-5; D not certain. The V and J ends lost 2 bases and 1 base respectively, with 17 bases between them. The CDR3 has 17 amino acids. Germline V CDR1 and CDR2: LGHDT, YNNKEL (reference sequence). CDR3: CASSQLYRAAGQETQYF. Written as DNA, the CDR3 is TGTGCCAGCAGCCAACTTTATCGGGCTGCCGGCCAAGAGACCCAGTACTTC.

This clonotype has a handful of counts. The V and J genes are TRBV3-1 and TRBJ1-2; weak D call: TRBD1 (6 bases). The CDR3 sequence is 12 residues long. V dropped 3 bases and J dropped 7 bases, with 9 bases sitting between them. The germline V gene has CDR1 LGHDT and CDR2 YNNKEL (reference sequence). This chain's CDR3 is CASSQGAGGYTF. Written as DNA, the CDR3 is TGTGCCAGCAGCCAGGGGGCAGGTGGCTACACCTTC.

In this sample, this clonotype turned up a few times. The CDR3 spells CASSQYRDTAYNEQFF. The CDR3 DNA follows: TGCGCCAGCAGCCAATACCGGGACACCGCCTACAATGAGCAGTTCTTC. The chain links TRBV4-3 to TRBJ2-1, with D possibly being TRBD1 (6 bases). V shed 2 bases and J shed 2 bases, with 13 bases lying between them. The CDR3 is made up of 16 amino acids. Germline V gene sequence: CDR1 LGHNA, CDR2 YSLEER.

V usage is TRBV12-3 or TRBV12-4 and J usage is TRBJ2-5; D gene uncertain. The CDR3 is 14 amino acids. Trimming took off 5 bases at V and 0 bases at J, with 10 bases between the two ends. CDR3 protein: CASSLRLYQETQYF. The CDR3 DNA sequence: TGTGCCAGCAGTCTTCGGCTATACCAAGAGACCCAGTACTTC.

This clonotype showed up just a few times. The chain employs TRBV11-2 and TRBJ1-1, with a tentative D call TRBD1 (6 bases). Trimming took off 3 bases at V and 6 bases at J, with 17 bases between the two ends. Germline V gene data show CDR1 as SGHAT and CDR2 as FQNNGV. There are 15 residues in the CDR3. CDR3 residues: CASSLGQGMVPEAFF. The DNA for the CDR3 is TGTGCCAGCAGCTTGGGGCAGGGGATGGTCCCTGAAGCTTTCTTT.

A note on this clonotype: This may be a read error, as it is one base from a much larger clone. This sequence joins TRBV7-3 and TRBJ1-1; no reliable D call. Germline assignment: CDR1 SGHTA and CDR2 FQGTGA. The germline V and J ends were trimmed by 3 bases and 1 base, with 9 bases remaining between them. CDR3 length equals 14 residues. CDR3 sequence: CASSLSAANTEAFF. The CDR3 region has the DNA TGTGCCAGCAGCTTGTCGGCGGCGAACACTGAAGCTTTCTTT.

The rearrangement uses TRBV27 and TRBJ1-5, with D unclear. Trimming stripped 3 bases from V and 7 bases from J, with 19 bases between. CDR3 length: 16 residues. Germline assignment: CDR1 MNHEY and CDR2 SMNVEV (reference sequence). For the CDR3, the DNA is TGTGCCAGCAGTTTCTTTGGAACAAGGATACCCCAGCCCCAGCATTTT. It codes for CASSFFGTRIPQPQHF.

There are many counts of this clonotype. The chain carries TRBV2 and TRBJ1-4; 8 positions match TRBD1. There are 14 residues in the CDR3. Germline assignment: CDR1 SNHLY and CDR2 FYNNEI. J gave up 8 bases and V 6 bases, and 8 bases lay outside the gene matches. This CDR3 reads CASSSGQGGEKLFF. Here the CDR3 DNA reads TGTGCCAGCAGCTCCGGACAGGGCGGCGAAAAACTGTTTTTT.

The sample holds many counts of this clonotype. This chain links TRBV12-3 or TRBV12-4 with TRBJ1-2; TRBD1 matches 8 bases. The CDR3 is 15 amino acids. V lost 7 bases, J lost 4 bases, and 11 bases stayed unmatched. This CDR3 is CASTSPGTGLYGYTF. The CDR3, as DNA: TGTGCCAGCACTTCGCCCGGGACAGGCCTCTATGGCTACACCTTC.

Points on this clonotype: This could be a read error, since a much larger clone is one nucleotide away. The CDR3 bases are TGTACCAGCATCAAAGCCAGGAGCACTGAAGCTTTCTTT. The encoded protein is CTSIKARSTEAFF. This rearrangement joins TRBV6-6 to TRBJ1-1; no clear D gene. The germline gives CDR1 MNHNY, CDR2 SVGAGI (reference sequence). The CDR3 has 13 residues.

The CDR3 DNA sequence: TGTGCCAGCAGCCAAGATAACGACAGGGTGTACCAGCCCCAGCATTTT. It codes for CASSQDNDRVYQPQHF. The V gene is TRBV4-2, the J gene TRBJ1-5; 7 nucleotides agree with TRBD1. Trimming cost V 0 bases and J 7 bases; bases outside gene matches: 9. Germline V gene sequence: CDR1 LGHNA, CDR2 YNFKEQ. The CDR3 length is 16 residues.

This clonotype was recorded many times. The V gene is TRBV7-3, the J gene TRBJ2-1; 9 bases fit TRBD2. The germline gives CDR1 SGHTA, CDR2 FQGTGA. The CDR3 runs to 16 residues. V lost 4 bases and J lost 4; bases outside the gene matches: 8. The CDR3 sequence: CASSWAASGAYNEQFF. CDR3 sequence (DNA): TGTGCCAGCAGCTGGGCTGCTAGCGGGGCATACAATGAGCAGTTCTTC.

V gene TRBV6-5 combines with J gene TRBJ2-1, with 10 bases aligning to TRBD2. The CDR3 is 17 residues long. V was pared by 6 bases and J by 8 bases, with 16 bases of the junction left unmatched. Germline lookup yields CDR1 MNHEY and CDR2 SVGAGI. CDR3 amino acids: CASRFLPGLASGDEQFF. DNA of the CDR3: TGTGCCAGCAGGTTCTTACCGGGACTAGCGTCAGGGGATGAGCAGTTCTTC.

The table lists this clonotype with a few counts. This chain joins TRBV7-8 and TRBJ2-3; D not resolved. Germline-derived CDR1 and CDR2 are SGHVS and FQNEAQ. V lost 6 bases to trimming and J lost 5 bases, with 6 bases between them. This CDR3 has 11 residues. The CDR3 reads CASRAGDTQYF. CDR3 in DNA: TGTGCCAGCAGGGCTGGAGATACGCAGTATTTT.

There are many counts of this clonotype. The rearrangement links TRBV10-3 to TRBJ2-7; the D gene is possibly TRBD1 (7 bases). Per the germline V gene, CDR1 is ENHRY and CDR2 is SYGVKD. Trimming took 10 bases from V and 5 from J, leaving 18 bases between them. The CDR3 runs 13 residues. The CDR3: CATGGGGLDEQYF. Here the CDR3 DNA reads TGTGCCACCGGAGGGGGCGGTTTGGACGAGCAGTACTTC.

This clonotype was seen at least ten times. The chain couples TRBV7-9 to TRBJ1-1; no clear D gene. The V end was cut by 6 bases, the J end by 0 bases, with 11 bases between. The CDR3 covers 14 residues. CDR1 SEHNR and CDR2 FQNEAQ come from the germline V gene (reference sequence). CDR3 DNA: TGTGCCAGCAGTAAGGGCGGGATGAACACTGAAGCTTTCTTT. It translates to CASSKGGMNTEAFF.

This clonotype showed up many times. The V and J genes are TRBV6-1 and TRBJ2-7; 7 nucleotides line up with TRBD2. The CDR3 covers 14 residues. From germline, CDR1 is MNHNS and CDR2 SASEGT. Unmatched junction bases numbered 8, after V lost 8 bases and J lost 1 base. This CDR3 reads CASHPSGESYEQYF. For the CDR3, the DNA is TGTGCCAGCCACCCGAGCGGGGAGTCCTACGAGCAGTACTTC.

This clonotype was found many times. This chain joins TRBV7-8 and TRBJ2-7, with TRBD1 as a possible D gene (6 bases). This CDR3 contains 15 residues. Per germline, CDR1 SGHVS and CDR2 FQNEAQ. The V and J ends lost 4 bases and 2 bases respectively, with 15 bases between them. CDR3 region: CASSSRTGSTYEQYF. CDR3 DNA: TGTGCCAGCAGCTCCAGAACAGGGTCGACCTACGAGCAGTACTTC.

The table lists this clonotype with a few counts. The chain carries TRBV28 and TRBJ2-2; the match to TRBD1 covers 9 bases. The germline V gene encodes CDR1 MDHEN and CDR2 SYDVKM. J gave up 7 bases and V 10 bases, and 10 bases lay outside the gene matches. This CDR3 region has 14 residues. The DNA for the CDR3 is TGTGCCATCGAAAACAGGGGGCTTAACGGGGAGCTGTTTTTT. This encodes CAIENRGLNGELFF.

At least ten counts were recorded for this clonotype. V gene TRBV28 combines with J gene TRBJ2-5; 11 bases fit TRBD2. J gave up 4 bases and V 2 bases, and 21 bases lay outside the gene matches. This CDR3 contains 21 residues. Germline V gene lookup returns CDR1 MDHEN and CDR2 SYDVKM. Here the CDR3 reads CASSLDRLRASGRYHRETQYF. In nucleotides, the CDR3 is TGTGCCAGCAGTTTAGATCGGCTACGGGCTAGCGGGAGGTATCATCGAGAGACCCAGTACTTC.

The chain recombines TRBV6-5 with TRBJ2-7; 12 nucleotides match TRBD2. Trimming took 6 bases from V and 5 from J; bases not matched to a gene: 5. Looked up from germline, CDR1 is MNHEY and CDR2 is SVGAGI. The CDR3 extends over 14 amino acids. CDR3 nucleotides: TGTGCCAGCAGCCGACTAGCGGGAGTCCACGAGCAGTACTTC. Protein: CASSRLAGVHEQYF.

A few counts support this clonotype. V and J are TRBV4-1 and TRBJ1-1, with D possibly being TRBD1 (5 bases). This CDR3 contains 14 residues. The germline V and J ends were trimmed by 0 bases and 4 bases, with 9 bases remaining between them. Germline-derived CDR1 and CDR2 are MGHRA and YSYEKL. CDR3 sequence (DNA): TGCGCCAGCAGCCAAGATGCAGGGAGCACTGAAGCTTTCTTT. Translated: CASSQDAGSTEAFF.

The chain uses TRBV20-1 and TRBJ2-7; 7 nucleotides match TRBD1. CDR1 and CDR2 from the germline V gene are DFQATT and SNEGSKA (reference sequence). Trimming removed 6 bases from V and 9 bases from J; junction bases left unmatched: 8. This CDR3 is 11 amino acids long. CDR3 DNA: TGCAGTGCGGGTACAGGGGCGCGGCAGTACTTC. Translation gives CSAGTGARQYF.